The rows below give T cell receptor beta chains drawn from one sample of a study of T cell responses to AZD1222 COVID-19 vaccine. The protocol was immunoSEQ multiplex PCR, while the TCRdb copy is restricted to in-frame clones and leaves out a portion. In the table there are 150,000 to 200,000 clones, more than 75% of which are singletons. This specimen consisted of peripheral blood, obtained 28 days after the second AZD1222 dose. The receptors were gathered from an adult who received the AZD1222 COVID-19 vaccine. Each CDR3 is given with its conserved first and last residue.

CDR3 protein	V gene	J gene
CASRNIGGTVEETQYF	TRBV28	TRBJ2-5
CASSYGLAGDTGELFF	TRBV5-1	TRBJ2-2
CASSDPGKHGYTF	TRBV6-6	TRBJ1-2
CASSRLADYNEQFF	TRBV7-2	TRBJ2-1
CASSPLVTGGKKDTQYF	TRBV6-2/TRBV6-3	TRBJ2-3
CASSITPGANVLTF	TRBV19	TRBJ2-6
CASSLPTTGNTIYF	TRBV3-1/TRBV3-2	TRBJ1-3
CASRGGPTLNEQFF	TRBV19	TRBJ2-1
CASSPDSNYGYTF	TRBV9	TRBJ1-2
CASSVGRGLTGELFF	TRBV9	TRBJ2-2
CASSLVAHLNTEAFF	TRBV7-2	TRBJ1-1
CASSSPGQTYEQYF	TRBV5-4	TRBJ2-7
CASRLGGPYEQYF	TRBV5-1	TRBJ2-7
CAIAGQIEENTQYF	TRBV10-3	TRBJ2-5
CASSDGQGRESPLHF	TRBV7-3	TRBJ1-6
CASRGGGSYEQYF	TRBV19	TRBJ2-7
CASSSGTRSTDTQYF	TRBV11-2	TRBJ2-3
CASSADFRALVSYEQYF	TRBV6-1	TRBJ2-7
CASSPVAYEQYF	TRBV7-2	TRBJ2-7
CASSSDPWGTGELFF	TRBV7-3	TRBJ2-2
CASSQVIGTGYQPQHF	TRBV4-1	TRBJ1-5
CASRTGGYGYTF	TRBV27	TRBJ1-2
CASSIEASGAYNEQFF	TRBV19	TRBJ2-1
CASSLSSAISYEQYF	TRBV7-2	TRBJ2-7
CSARGGQPYEQYF	TRBV29-1	TRBJ2-7
CASSATAGVNTGELFF	TRBV9	TRBJ2-2
CASSREGEYTGELFF	TRBV27	TRBJ2-2
CASSLRTGYEQYF	TRBV11-3	TRBJ2-7
CASSLGPSLNQPQHF	TRBV5-4	TRBJ1-5
CASSEGLFYEQYF	TRBV2	TRBJ2-7
CASSISNSNQPQHF	TRBV19	TRBJ1-5
CASSPTPGTGELFF	TRBV18	TRBJ2-2
CASSLAQRLATNEQFF	TRBV5-4	TRBJ2-1
CASSTMNSYSNQPQHF	TRBV7-9	TRBJ1-5
CSVDPGTKNPYNEQFF	TRBV29-1	TRBJ2-1
CASSQGRMNTEAFF	TRBV7-9	TRBJ1-1
CASSSLVSGRGQFF	TRBV6-2/TRBV6-3	TRBJ2-1
CASSKAGQEREQYF	TRBV21-1	TRBJ2-7
CASSRSSSSYNEQFF	TRBV7-9	TRBJ2-1
CASSQERESGYTF	TRBV4-2	TRBJ1-2
CASSPFRDRARSYNSPLHF	TRBV18	TRBJ1-6
CASSYRDRSFGELFF	TRBV7-8	TRBJ2-2